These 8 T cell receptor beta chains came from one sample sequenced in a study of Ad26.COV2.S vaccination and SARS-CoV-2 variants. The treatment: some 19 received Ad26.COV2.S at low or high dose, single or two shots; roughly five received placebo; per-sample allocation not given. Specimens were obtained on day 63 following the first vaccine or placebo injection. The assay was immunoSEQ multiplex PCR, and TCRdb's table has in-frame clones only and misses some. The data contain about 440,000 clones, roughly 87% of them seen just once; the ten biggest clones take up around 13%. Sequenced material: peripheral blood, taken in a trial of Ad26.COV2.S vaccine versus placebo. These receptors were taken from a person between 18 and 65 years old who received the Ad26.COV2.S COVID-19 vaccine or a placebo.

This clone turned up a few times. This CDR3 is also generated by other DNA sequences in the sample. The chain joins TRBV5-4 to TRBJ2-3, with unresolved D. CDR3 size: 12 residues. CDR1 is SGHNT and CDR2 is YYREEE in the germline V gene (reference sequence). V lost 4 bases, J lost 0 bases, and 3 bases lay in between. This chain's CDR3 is CASSLSTDTQYF. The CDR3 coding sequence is TGTGCCAGCAGCCTGAGCACAGATACGCAGTATTTT.

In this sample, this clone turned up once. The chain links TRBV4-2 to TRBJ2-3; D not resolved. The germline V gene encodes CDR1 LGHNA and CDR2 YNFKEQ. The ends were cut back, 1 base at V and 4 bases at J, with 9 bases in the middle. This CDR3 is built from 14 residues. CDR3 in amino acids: CASSQVSGADTQYF. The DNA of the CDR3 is TGTGCCAGCAGCCAAGTAAGTGGGGCAGATACGCAGTATTTT.

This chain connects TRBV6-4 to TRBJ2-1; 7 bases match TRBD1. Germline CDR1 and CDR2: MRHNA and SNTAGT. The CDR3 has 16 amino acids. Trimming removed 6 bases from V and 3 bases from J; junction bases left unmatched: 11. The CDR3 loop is CASSPTTGLGYNEQFF. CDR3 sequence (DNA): TGTGCCAGCAGCCCTACGACAGGGTTGGGCTACAATGAGCAGTTCTTC.

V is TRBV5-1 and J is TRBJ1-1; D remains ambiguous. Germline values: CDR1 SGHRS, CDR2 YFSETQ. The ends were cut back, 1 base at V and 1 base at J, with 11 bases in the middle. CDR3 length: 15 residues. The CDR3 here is CASSLKSAGNTEAFF. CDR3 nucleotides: TGCGCCAGCAGCTTGAAAAGCGCCGGGAACACTGAAGCTTTCTTT.

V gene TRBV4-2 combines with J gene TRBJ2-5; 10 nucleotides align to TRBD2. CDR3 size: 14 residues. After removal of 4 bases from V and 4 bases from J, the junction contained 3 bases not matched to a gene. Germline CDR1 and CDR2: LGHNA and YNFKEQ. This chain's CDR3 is CASSPAGGGETQYF. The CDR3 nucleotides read TGTGCCAGCAGCCCAGCGGGAGGGGGAGAGACCCAGTACTTC.

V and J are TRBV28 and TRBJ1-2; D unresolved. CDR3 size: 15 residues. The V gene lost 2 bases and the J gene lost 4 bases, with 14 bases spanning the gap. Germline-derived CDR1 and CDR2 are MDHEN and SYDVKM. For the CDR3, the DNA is TGTGCCAGCAGTTTACATCGGGGAGTCGGCTATGGCTACACCTTC. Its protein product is CASSLHRGVGYGYTF.

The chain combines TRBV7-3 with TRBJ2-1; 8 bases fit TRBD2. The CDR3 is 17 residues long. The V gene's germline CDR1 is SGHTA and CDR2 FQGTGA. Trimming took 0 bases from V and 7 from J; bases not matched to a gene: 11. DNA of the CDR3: TGTGCCAGCAGCTTAACGGCGGGCAGAGCTAGCGGGAATGAGCAGTTCTTC. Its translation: CASSLTAGRASGNEQFF.

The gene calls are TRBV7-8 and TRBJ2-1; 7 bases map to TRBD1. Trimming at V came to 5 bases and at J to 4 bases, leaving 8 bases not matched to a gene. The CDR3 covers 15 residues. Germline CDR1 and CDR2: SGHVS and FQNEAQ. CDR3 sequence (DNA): TGTGCCAGCAGCCCGAGGGACAGCATTTACAATGAGCAGTTCTTC. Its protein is CASSPRDSIYNEQFF.